Following are 13 T cell receptor beta chains from one sample sequenced in a study of T cell clonotyping in hematopoietic cell transplantation. Assay used: immunoSEQ multiplex PCR; TCRdb lists only in-frame clones, some missing. There are about 14,000 clones in the sample; about nine tenths occur only once, and roughly 13% lies in the top ten. Here the sequenced sample was PBMCs, taken 100 days after allogeneic stem cell transplant. These receptors were taken from a male patient aged 50 to 60 who had an allogeneic stem cell transplant from an unrelated donor, so T cells may come from the graft donor. Some clones in this sample may be carry-over from other donors' samples.

This clone was counted a few times. The chain employs TRBV9 and TRBJ2-7; 12 bases are a match to TRBD1. The V gene's germline CDR1 is SGDLS and CDR2 YYNGEE. J was trimmed by 6 bases and V by 2 bases; bases with no gene match: 6. This CDR3 spans 15 amino acids. The CDR3 reads CASSVGTGGFGEQYF. In DNA form, the CDR3 reads TGTGCCAGCAGCGTCGGGACAGGGGGCTTTGGCGAGCAGTACTTC.

This clone was seen only once. The chain carries TRBV6-5 and TRBJ2-3; 11 bases are shared with TRBD2. This CDR3 has 16 residues. Looked up from germline, CDR1 is MNHEY and CDR2 is SVGAGI. V was pared by 2 bases and J by 2 bases, with 3 bases of the junction left unmatched. Here the CDR3 reads CASSYAGLADTDTQYF. DNA for the CDR3: TGTGCCAGCAGTTACGCGGGACTAGCGGACACAGATACGCAGTATTTT.

This clone was seen only a few times. The chain joins TRBV10-2 to TRBJ2-1; D is ambiguous. Trimming left V 0 bases short and J 3 bases short, with 12 bases between. Germline CDR1 is WSHSY and CDR2 is SAAADI. CDR3 length: 16 residues. CDR3: CASSESTGSVYNEQFF. CDR3 coding DNA: TGCGCCAGCAGTGAGTCAACCGGATCAGTCTACAATGAGCAGTTCTTC.

V and J are TRBV2 and TRBJ1-5; 10 bases agree with TRBD1. Germline V lookup: CDR1 SNHLY, CDR2 FYNNEI. V lost 3 bases and J lost 12; bases outside the gene matches: 5. The CDR3 consists of 13 residues. The chain's CDR3 is CASSEDRGSFQHF. CDR3 DNA sequence: TGTGCCAGCAGTGAGGACAGGGGGAGTTTCCAGCATTTT. Combining the CDR3 with reference TRBV2 and TRBJ1-5 gives the whole variable domain EPEVTQTPSHQVTQMGQEVILRCVPISNHLYFYWYRQILGQKVEFLVSFYNNEISEKSEIFDDQFSVERPDGSNFTLKIRSTKLEDSAMYFCASSEDRGSFQHFGDGTRLSIL.

The chain is built from TRBV11-1 and TRBJ2-1; the D gene is possibly TRBD2 (5 bases). The germline V and J ends were trimmed by 1 base and 1 base, with 8 bases remaining between them. The CDR3 loop spans 15 amino acids. The V gene's germline CDR1 is SGHAT and CDR2 FQDESV (reference sequence). The CDR3, as DNA: TGTGCCAGCAGCTTAGGGTCGGGATCCTACAATGAGCAGTTCTTC. The encoded protein is CASSLGSGSYNEQFF. Based on the CDR3 plus reference TRBV11-1 and TRBJ2-1, the full variable domain is EAEVAQSPRYKITEKSQAVAFWCDPISGHATLYWYRQILGQGPELLVQFQDESVVDDSQLPKDRFSAERLKGVDSTLKIQPAELGDSAMYLCASSLGSGSYNEQFFGPGTRLTVL.

V and J are TRBV20-1 and TRBJ1-1; D is uncertain. V lost 1 base to trimming and J lost 1 base, with 1 base between them. Germline V CDR1 and CDR2: DFQATT, SNEGSKA (reference sequence). The CDR3 has 11 residues. The CDR3 nucleotides read TGCAGTGCTAGAGCGAACACTGAAGCTTTCTTT. This gives the protein CSARANTEAFF.

The V and J genes are TRBV11-2 and TRBJ1-1; no clear D gene. This CDR3 comprises 12 residues. Trimming removed 4 bases from V and 0 bases from J, with 3 bases in between. The germline gives CDR1 SGHAT, CDR2 FQNNGV. The chain's CDR3 is CASSWVNTEAFF. The CDR3 region has the DNA TGTGCCAGCAGCTGGGTGAACACTGAAGCTTTCTTT.

The chain has TRBV11-3 and TRBJ2-3; D not resolved. The V and J ends lost 2 bases and 6 bases respectively, with 6 bases between them. The germline V gene has CDR1 SGHNT and CDR2 YENEEA. The CDR3 has 12 amino acids. The CDR3 protein is CASSLNSDTQYF. The CDR3 DNA follows: TGTGCCAGCAGCTTAAACTCCGATACGCAGTATTTT.

The J gene is TRBJ2-7, the V gene TRBV4-1; D is possibly TRBD1 (5 bases). Germline V CDR1 and CDR2: MGHRA, YSYEKL. Between the trimmed V and J ends, which lost 1 base and 3 bases, there was a span of 13 bases. This CDR3 spans 15 amino acids. CDR3 coding DNA: TGCGCCAGCAGCCAAGGGCCAGGGCCCGGCTACGAGCAGTACTTC. Translated, it gives CASSQGPGPGYEQYF.

The V and J genes are TRBV18 and TRBJ1-5; D gene ambiguous. Germline V lookup: CDR1 KGHSH, CDR2 LQKENI. Trimming removed 3 bases from V and 5 bases from J, with 17 bases in between. The CDR3 is made up of 16 amino acids. DNA of the CDR3: TGTGCCAGCTCACCTGCTGGACCGGGCGGCGATCAGCCCCAGCATTTT. Protein: CASSPAGPGGDQPQHF.

The rearrangement joins TRBV6-5 to TRBJ1-5; no clear D. V lost 6 bases and J 12 bases, leaving 12 bases between the germline ends. Germline values: CDR1 MNHEY, CDR2 SVGAGI. The CDR3 loop spans 11 amino acids. The DNA of the CDR3 is TGTGCCAGCAGCGAGGGAGGTGTCCAGCATTTT. Translated: CASSEGGVQHF.

This clone was seen once. The chain joins TRBV5-4 to TRBJ2-5, with 12 positions matching TRBD2. The V gene's germline CDR1 is SGHNT and CDR2 YYREEE (reference sequence). V gave up 5 bases and J gave up 3 bases; unmatched junction bases: 5. The CDR3 spans 15 residues. In nucleotides, the CDR3 is TGTGCCAGCAGGCGAGGACTAGCGGGGAAAGAGACCCAGTACTTC. Amino acids: CASRRGLAGKETQYF.

This chain links TRBV5-1 with TRBJ1-1; D is uncertain. This CDR3 contains 13 residues. CDR1 SGHRS and CDR2 YFSETQ come from the germline V gene. Trimming shortened V by 4 bases and J by 1 base, and 8 bases separated the two germline ends. This chain's CDR3 is CASSRVGNTEAFF. CDR3 coding DNA: TGCGCCAGCAGCCGCGTGGGGAACACTGAAGCTTTCTTT.